What follows are 25 T cell receptor beta chains derived from one specimen sequenced in a study of T cells expressing NK-cell markers. Each CDR3 protein gets one entry in TCRdb, which reprocessed the 5' RACE reads and gives no DNA. The specimen's table records about 260,000 distinct CDR3 sequences. The sample comprised blood T cells: a sorted CD56 or NKG2C T cell subset, CD4+ or CD8+ T cells, or bulk PBMC T cells (not recorded which). These receptors were obtained from a woman aged 18 to 75 in good health.

V and J are TRBV7-9 and TRBJ1-2. Germline V gene sequence: CDR1 SEHNR, CDR2 FQNEAQ (reference sequence). There are 11 residues in the CDR3. The CDR3 loop is CAIWDFYGYTF. Full variable domain (rest looked up from reference TRBV7-9 and TRBJ1-2): DTGVSQNPRHKITKRGQNVTFRCDPISEHNRLYWYRQTLGQGPEFLTYFQNEAQLEKSRLLSDRFSAERPKGSFSTLEIQRTEQGDSAMYLCAIWDFYGYTFGSGTRLTVV.

This rearrangement joins TRBV6-1 to TRBJ1-4. Germline-derived CDR1 and CDR2 are MNHNS and SASEGT. The CDR3 is made up of 16 amino acids. The CDR3 sequence is CASSGASDLSGEKLFF.

J is TRBJ2-5 and V is TRBV7-8; the TCRdb D gene call, TRBD2, has no DNA to confirm it. CDR3 length: 14 residues. Germline V gene sequence: CDR1 SGHVS, CDR2 FQNEAQ. The CDR3: CASRSGTTQETQYF.

V is TRBV5-6 and J is TRBJ1-5; TCRdb reports TRBD1, a call that lacks DNA to check it against. This CDR3 comprises 20 residues. Germline values: CDR1 SGHDT, CDR2 YYEEEE. CDR3 sequence: CASSLFFGRGGAAGNQPQHF.

The genes are TRBV12-3 or TRBV12-4 and TRBJ2-3; TCRdb calls TRBD2, which cannot be checked without DNA. This CDR3 is 17 amino acids long. This CDR3 is CASSWGILAGVTDTQYF.

The chain has TRBV20-1 and TRBJ1-6. The CDR3 contains 16 residues. Germline CDR1 reads DFQATT; CDR2 reads SNEGSKA (reference sequence). The CDR3 reads CSARDRLSSYNSPLHF.

The chain links TRBV7-9 to TRBJ1-6. Germline V gene sequence: CDR1 SEHNR, CDR2 FQNEAQ (reference sequence). The CDR3 sequence is 12 residues long. The CDR3 loop reads CASSASPSPLHF.

This chain connects TRBV20-1 to TRBJ2-7; TCRdb's assignment of TRBD2 cannot be checked, as there is no DNA. The CDR3 loop spans 13 amino acids. Germline CDR1 and CDR2: DFQATT and SNEGSKA (reference sequence). The CDR3 sequence: CSANRAGTYEQYF.

V is TRBV6-1 and J is TRBJ1-6; TCRdb proposes TRBD1, but this gene call is untestable without DNA. This CDR3 contains 14 residues. The germline CDR1 and CDR2 sequences are MNHNS and SASEGT. The CDR3 protein is CASSPRTGYAPLHF.

The V call is TRBV6-5, the J call TRBJ2-7; TCRdb lists TRBD2, though no DNA is available to test this call. The CDR3 covers 15 residues. Germline V gene lookup returns CDR1 MNHEY and CDR2 SVGAGI. Here the CDR3 reads CASSLRQAPSYEQYF.

This clonotype ranks as medium-sized in terms of frequency. CDR3 protein: CASRASGGGSNQPQHF. This chain uses TRBV27 with TRBJ1-5; the TCRdb call, TRBD1, lacks DNA for checking. The CDR3 has 16 residues. Germline V gene data show CDR1 as MNHEY and CDR2 as SMNVEV (reference sequence).

This chain connects TRBV20-1 to TRBJ2-1; TCRdb's D call of TRBD2 is untestable without DNA. This CDR3 is built from 13 residues. The V gene's germline CDR1 is DFQATT and CDR2 SNEGSKA (reference sequence). CDR3 in amino acids: CSAKLAGGNEQFF.

This chain joins TRBV12-3 or TRBV12-4 and TRBJ2-4; the D call of TRBD2 rests on TCRdb alone, since no DNA is present to check it. This CDR3 has 15 amino acids. The CDR3 loop is CASSLQGGYKNIQYF.

The chain recombines TRBV7-9 with TRBJ2-7; TCRdb gives TRBD1 as the D gene, but with no DNA this cannot be confirmed. This CDR3 is built from 15 residues. CDR1 and CDR2 (germline): SEHNR, FQNEAQ (reference sequence). CDR3 sequence reads: CASSSVLAPSYEQYF. The full variable domain, completed using reference TRBV7-9 and TRBJ2-7, is DTGVSQNPRHKITKRGQNVTFRCDPISEHNRLYWYRQTLGQGPEFLTYFQNEAQLEKSRLLSDRFSAERPKGSFSTLEIQRTEQGDSAMYLCASSSVLAPSYEQYFGPGTRLTVT.

This chain links TRBV19 with TRBJ2-1; TCRdb indicates TRBD1, and absent DNA this call remains unverified. Per germline, CDR1 LNHDA and CDR2 SQIVND (reference sequence). The CDR3 sequence is 20 residues long. CDR3 sequence reads: CASKARGEAEFFRSYNEQFF.

The chain combines TRBV5-1 with TRBJ2-1; TCRdb proposes TRBD2, but this gene call is untestable without DNA. Germline V CDR1 and CDR2: SGHRS, YFSETQ. The CDR3 is 13 amino acids. This CDR3 is CASSLELVNEQFF.

The J gene is TRBJ2-3, the V gene TRBV5-4; the TRBD1 assignment by TCRdb is unverifiable without DNA. This CDR3 is built from 14 residues. Per the germline V gene, CDR1 is SGHNT and CDR2 is YYREEE (reference sequence). Here the CDR3 reads CASSTGQNTDTQYF.

The genes are TRBV7-2 and TRBJ2-3; TCRdb designates TRBD2, a call that cannot be tested without DNA. Germline CDR1 is SGHTA and CDR2 is FQGNSA. This CDR3 is built from 17 residues. CDR3: CASSRGTSGGSTDTQYF.

The chain is built from TRBV20-1 and TRBJ2-3. This CDR3 comprises 14 residues. Germline CDR1 reads DFQATT; CDR2 reads SNEGSKA (reference sequence). CDR3 loop: CSARISAGADTQYF.

The chain uses TRBV6-2 or TRBV6-3 and TRBJ2-1; TCRdb gives TRBD1 as the D gene, but with no DNA this cannot be confirmed. Germline loops: CDR1 MNHEY, CDR2 SVGEGT. The CDR3 has 16 amino acids. This CDR3 is CASSRGRGGSRNEQFF.

The chain employs TRBV5-1 and TRBJ2-1; TCRdb proposes TRBD2, but this gene call is untestable without DNA. Per germline, CDR1 SGHRS and CDR2 YFSETQ. This CDR3 spans 17 amino acids. The CDR3 is CASSFVSGLAGGNEQFF.

The CDR3 sequence is CASSLRTGSDTQYF. V is TRBV7-3 and J is TRBJ2-3; no DNA is available, so the TRBD1 call from TCRdb remains unchecked. The V gene's germline CDR1 is SGHTA and CDR2 FQGTGA. There are 14 residues in the CDR3. Combining the CDR3 with reference TRBV7-3 and TRBJ2-3 gives the whole variable domain GAGVSQTPSNKVTEKGKYVELRCDPISGHTALYWYRQSLGQGPEFLIYFQGTGAADDSGLPNDRFFAVRPEGSVSTLKIQRTERGDSAVYLCASSLRTGSDTQYFGPGTRLTVL.

The V gene is TRBV3-1, the J gene TRBJ2-2; TCRdb returns TRBD2, unconfirmable since there is no DNA. Germline V gives CDR1 LGHDT, CDR2 YNNKEL (reference sequence). The CDR3 covers 16 residues. This chain's CDR3 is CASSPSAGGVTGELFF.

The CDR3 sequence is CSARGGLTAYNEQFF. The chain uses TRBV20-1 and TRBJ2-1; the TCRdb D gene call, TRBD2, has no DNA to confirm it. The germline gives CDR1 DFQATT, CDR2 SNEGSKA (reference sequence). CDR3 length equals 15 residues.

This sequence joins TRBV2 and TRBJ1-5; TCRdb gives TRBD1 as the D gene, but with no DNA this cannot be confirmed. The length of the CDR3 is 15 residues. The V gene's germline CDR1 is SNHLY and CDR2 FYNNEI. This chain's CDR3 is CASSDNRGGYQPQHF.